This TCR beta chain was sequenced during a study of T cell repertoires in cytomegalovirus infection. Study summary: HLA-B-restricted CMV epitopes that are well studied were used alongside recently identified HLA-C-restricted ones. Study findings and constraints: Adding up the frequency of public TCR beta families identified people who carried CMV plus the relevant HLA. Ex vivo, HLA-C-restricted CMV-specific TCR beta clonotypes prevailed over the rest of the response.

The CDR3 length is 19 residues. Trimming removed 1 base at V and 8 bases at J, with 24 bases between. In germline, CDR1 is SGHVS, CDR2 FNYEAQ. MiXCR, applied by TCRdb to the reads, yields one record per CDR3 protein. The sample consists of hundreds of thousands of distinct CDR3 sequences, around 30% of them appearing once. To note about this clonotype: Its target is unknown.

V and J are TRBV7-6 and TRBJ1-6; possible D gene TRBD1, 6 bases. Specimen: cultured CD8+ T cells from PBMCs, collected from culture after CMV antigen stimulation. The origin of this receptor is a human donor in good health (CMV status not recorded). Some clones in this sample may be carry-over from other donors' samples. The CDR3: CASSLVGGFRGAAYSPLHF. CDR3 nucleotides: TGTGCCAGCAGCTTAGTTGGGGGCTTTCGAGGGGCCGCGTATTCACCCCTCCACTTT.